Shown below are 20 T cell receptor beta chains from a single sample sequenced in a study of human T cells and chemical hapten exposure. TCRdb passed the RACE reads through MiXCR, listing each CDR3 protein once. The sample consists of 250,000 or so distinct CDR3 sequences, about 8.6% of them appearing once. This sample's time point: pre-sensitization, week 0. Treatment of the sample: therapeutic diphenylcyclopropenone sensitization with weekly scalp DPC. The starting material was whole blood, obtained in connection with sensitization to the hapten diphenylcyclopropenone (DPC). Source of these receptors: a woman in her thirties or forties with alopecia areata. Some clones in this sample may be carry-over from other donors' samples.

This clonotype was counted a few times. The rearrangement links TRBV28 to TRBJ1-5, with D possibly matching TRBD1 (5 bases). Germline V gene lookup returns CDR1 MDHEN and CDR2 SYDVKM. This CDR3 is 13 amino acids long. The V and J ends lost 8 bases and 2 bases respectively, with 10 bases between them. CDR3 protein: CASVRRGNQPQHF. Written as DNA, the CDR3 is TGTGCCAGCGTCCGCAGGGGCAATCAGCCCCAGCATTTT.

In its sample, this clonotype was seen a few times. The chain links TRBV12-3 or TRBV12-4 to TRBJ1-1; the D gene is possibly TRBD1 (5 bases). The CDR3 consists of 12 residues. Trimming removed 7 bases at V and 8 bases at J, with 14 bases between. The CDR3 reads CASTNMWGEAFF. CDR3 DNA sequence: TGTGCCAGCACCAACATGTGGGGGGAAGCTTTCTTT.

This clonotype appeared many times. The chain carries TRBV5-1 and TRBJ1-1; the D is unclear. From germline, CDR1 is SGHRS and CDR2 YFSETQ. Trimming cost V 2 bases and J 1 base, with 12 bases left between them. The CDR3 length is 15 residues. CDR3 in DNA: TGCGCCAGCAGCTTCACGGTCTCGGGGAACACTGAAGCTTTCTTT. It is translated as CASSFTVSGNTEAFF. Full variable domain (rest looked up from reference TRBV5-1 and TRBJ1-1): KAGVTQTPRYLIKTRGQQVTLSCSPISGHRSVSWYQQTPGQGLQFLFEYFSETQRNKGNFPGRFSGRQFSNSRSEMNVSTLELGDSALYLCASSFTVSGNTEAFFGQGTRLTVV.

The chain recombines TRBV12-3 or TRBV12-4 with TRBJ2-2, with 9 nucleotides matching TRBD2. The J segment lost 6 bases and the V segment lost 3 bases, leaving 5 bases of the junction unmatched. The CDR3 has 15 amino acids. This CDR3 is CASSFGTSTAGELFF. The CDR3 DNA follows: TGTGCCAGCAGTTTCGGGACTAGCACCGCCGGGGAGCTGTTTTTT.

Written as DNA, the CDR3 is TGTGCCAGCAGCTTAGCGGTTGTGCGGAGACTGTATTTT. Translating it yields CASSLAVVRRLYF. J is TRBJ2-3 and V is TRBV7-2; D ambiguous. The V gene lost 0 bases and the J gene lost 14 bases, with 15 bases spanning the gap. Per germline, CDR1 SGHTA and CDR2 FQGNSA. The CDR3 has 13 residues.

This clonotype has just a few counts. The rearrangement joins TRBV21-1 to TRBJ2-7; no check of the table's D call, TRBD1, against the DNA was made. TRBV21-1 represents a pseudogene. The CDR3 has 16 residues. CDR3 sequence (DNA): TGTGCCAGCAGCAACCCACCGGACAGTACCTCCTACGAGCAGTACTTC. This codes for CASSNPPDSTSYEQYF.

The J gene is TRBJ2-2, the V gene TRBV7-9; no definite D call. V lost 5 bases and J lost 6, with 7 bases in between. Per the germline V gene, CDR1 is SEHNR and CDR2 is FQNEAQ (reference sequence). This CDR3 contains 12 residues. CDR3 nucleotide sequence: TGTGCCAGCAGCCCCCACGCCGGGGAGCTGTTTTTT. Protein sequence: CASSPHAGELFF.

This clonotype has just a few counts. The V call is TRBV12-3 or TRBV12-4, the J call TRBJ2-1; 7 bases match TRBD2. The J segment lost 0 bases and the V segment lost 3 bases, leaving 2 bases of the junction unmatched. This CDR3 has 15 amino acids. The CDR3 DNA follows: TGTGCCAGCAGTTTTCGGGGGGACTCCTACAATGAGCAGTTCTTC. Amino acids: CASSFRGDSYNEQFF.

This clonotype was seen a few times. J is TRBJ2-5 and V is TRBV20-1, with D possibly matching TRBD2 (5 bases). V was trimmed by 3 bases and J by 2 bases, leaving 7 bases between them. The CDR3 has 12 residues. Germline V gives CDR1 DFQATT, CDR2 SNEGSKA (reference sequence). DNA of the CDR3: TGCAGTGCTAGCGGGGAGCAAGAGACCCAGTACTTC. Its translation is CSASGEQETQYF.

This clonotype was detected only a few times. The chain has TRBV28 and TRBJ2-7, with D tentatively TRBD1 or TRBD2 (5 bases each). Germline V gene lookup returns CDR1 MDHEN and CDR2 SYDVKM. With 7 bases removed from V and 4 bases from J, the gap between germline ends came to 23 bases. The CDR3 is 16 residues long. CDR3 DNA: TGTGCCAGCACCCCCCATTCGGCTGTCGAGGGGTACGAGCAGTACTTC. It translates to CASTPHSAVEGYEQYF.

CDR3 residues: CASSLGRTGYNEQFF. CDR3 in DNA: TGTGCCAGCAGCTTAGGAAGGACAGGGTACAATGAGCAGTTCTTC. The rearrangement uses TRBV7-9 and TRBJ2-1, with 8 bases identical to TRBD1. V lost 1 base and J lost 4; bases outside the gene matches: 3. The CDR3 extends over 15 amino acids. Germline lookup yields CDR1 SEHNR and CDR2 FQNEAQ (reference sequence).

This clonotype was counted between two and nine times. The V and J genes are TRBV20-1 and TRBJ2-1; D is uncertain. Germline CDR1 reads DFQATT; CDR2 reads SNEGSKA (reference sequence). The CDR3 extends over 12 amino acids. Trimming took off 4 bases at V and 10 bases at J, with 14 bases between the two ends. CDR3 sequence (DNA): TGCAGTGCTATGCCCATGAATAGCGAGCAGTTCTTC. Translated: CSAMPMNSEQFF.

V and J are TRBV20-1 and TRBJ2-3; 7 nucleotides agree with TRBD2. Trimming at V came to 6 bases and at J to 11 bases, leaving 20 bases not matched to a gene. This CDR3 is built from 15 residues. Looked up from germline, CDR1 is DFQATT and CDR2 is SNEGSKA (reference sequence). CDR3 sequence: CSAAPMTSQFDGQYF. The CDR3 region has the DNA TGCAGTGCCGCACCAATGACTAGCCAATTCGACGGGCAGTATTTT.

The J gene is TRBJ2-7, the V gene TRBV6-1; no clear D gene. The V gene lost 1 base and the J gene lost 3 bases, with 13 bases spanning the gap. Germline loops: CDR1 MNHNS, CDR2 SASEGT. The CDR3 length is 15 residues. The CDR3 region has the DNA TGTGCCAGCAGTGAAGGGATTACCCTACTCTACGAGCAGTACTTC. Protein sequence: CASSEGITLLYEQYF.

The rearrangement joins TRBV29-1 to TRBJ2-3; D remains unclear. CDR3 length: 12 residues. Per the germline V gene, CDR1 is SQVTM and CDR2 is ANQGSEA. In DNA, the CDR3 is TGCGGCGCGAGGCCAAGCACAGATACGCAGTATTTT. This gives the protein CGARPSTDTQYF.

This clonotype has at least ten counts. The CDR3 here is CATTSGTATDTQYF. The CDR3 DNA reads as TGTGCCACCACCTCCGGGACAGCCACAGATACGCAGTATTTT. J is TRBJ2-3 and V is TRBV24-1, with 7 nucleotides matching TRBD1. CDR3 length equals 14 residues. Germline CDR1 and CDR2: KGHDR and SFDVKD. Losses at the gene ends were 8 bases for V and 2 bases for J; bases not matched to a gene: 6.

A note on this clonotype: A much larger clonotype is one base distant, so this may be a read error. V and J are TRBV5-1 and TRBJ2-3; D might be TRBD2 (6 bases). This CDR3 is 14 amino acids long. Germline-derived CDR1 and CDR2 are SGHRS and YFSETQ. The V end was cut by 0 bases, the J end by 5 bases, with 10 bases between. This CDR3 is CASSLVAGRDTQYF. DNA of the CDR3: TGCGCCAGCAGCTTGGTGGCGGGAAGAGATACGCAGTATTTT.

The chain is built from TRBV9 and TRBJ1-1, with TRBD1 matching over 8 bases. Germline V gene lookup returns CDR1 SGDLS and CDR2 YYNGEE. Losses at the gene ends were 4 bases for V and 7 bases for J; bases not matched to a gene: 12. The CDR3 covers 15 residues. This chain's CDR3 is CASSFGQGNLGEAFF. The CDR3 nucleotides are TGTGCCAGCAGCTTCGGACAGGGAAACTTGGGTGAAGCTTTCTTT.

There are many counts of this clonotype. The chain links TRBV20-1 to TRBJ1-2; D remains unclear. CDR1 DFQATT and CDR2 SNEGSKA come from the germline V gene (reference sequence). CDR3 length: 12 residues. Deletions cut 3 bases from V and 3 bases from J, with 8 bases between. The chain's CDR3 is CSARPRDYGYTF. CDR3 nucleotides: TGCAGTGCTAGGCCGAGGGACTATGGCTACACCTTC.

This clonotype was recorded at least ten times. This rearrangement joins TRBV29-1 to TRBJ2-3, with TRBD2 matching over 13 bases. Germline V gene lookup returns CDR1 SQVTM and CDR2 ANQGSEA. This CDR3 spans 19 amino acids. V lost 6 bases to trimming and J lost 1 base; unmatched junction nucleotides: 16. CDR3 amino acids: CSVGVTSGRVRGGTDTQYF. In DNA, the CDR3 is TGCAGCGTGGGAGTTACTAGCGGGAGGGTACGTGGTGGCACAGATACGCAGTATTTT.